A selection of T cell receptor beta chains follows, all from one sample in a study of blood T cell repertoires in COVID-19. Profiling relied on immunoSEQ multiplex PCR, and the TCRdb table lists in-frame clones only, not all of them. The sample has about 120,000 clones; 65% to 90% are singletons. What was sequenced was peripheral blood. The source of these receptors is a man older than 75 with acute or convalescent COVID-19. CDR3s include the opening cysteine and the closing phenylalanine or tryptophan. The D gene is left open where the match is weak. Clone size is shown for a subset of rows, as once, few, many or a class of expanded clone.

clone size	D gene	V gene	J gene	CDR3 DNA	CDR3 protein
-	-	TRBV18	TRBJ2-3	TGTGCCAGCTCACCGAGCCTGACAGATACGCAGTATTTT	CASSPSLTDTQYF
-	-	TRBV11-2	TRBJ2-7	TGTGCCAGCAGCTTTTTTATTGGCGGAGACTACGAGCAGTACTTC	CASSFFIGGDYEQYF
-	-	TRBV18	TRBJ2-5	TGTGCCAGCTCACCAACCAGGGAAGAGACCCAGTACTTC	CASSPTREETQYF
few	TRBD1	TRBV5-4	TRBJ1-6	TGTGCCAGCAGCCCAGGACAGGGAAGGGGGAGTTCACCCCTCCACTTT	CASSPGQGRGSSPLHF
-	-	TRBV6-1	TRBJ1-2	TGTGCCAGCAGTGAAGTAACTGGTAACACCTTC	CASSEVTGNTF
-	TRBD2	TRBV27	TRBJ2-7	TGTGCCAGCAGTTTTAGTAGAGGGCGGGGGGGCTCGTTGTACGAGCAGTACTTC	CASSFSRGRGGSLYEQYF
-	TRBD1	TRBV7-9	TRBJ2-1	TGTGCCAGCAGCGCACAAGGACAGGGGAGGAACTACAATGAGCAGTTCTTC	CASSAQGQGRNYNEQFF
-	TRBD2	TRBV6-2/TRBV6-3	TRBJ2-6	TGTGCCAGCAGTCCCCGGGGGGGACTTCGCCGGGTGGGTGGGGCCAACGTCCTGACTTTC	CASSPRGGLRRVGGANVLTF
-	TRBD1	TRBV5-1	TRBJ2-3	TGCGCCAGCAGCTTGACAGGGGACGGAGATACGCAGTATTTT	CASSLTGDGDTQYF
once	TRBD1	TRBV2	TRBJ1-3	TGTGCCAGCAGTGATGGCAGGGGGGCAAACACCATATATTTT	CASSDGRGANTIYF
-	TRBD1	TRBV20-1	TRBJ1-1	TGCAGTGCTAGTAGGACAGGGGGCTTTCGGAAAAACACTGAAGCTTTCTTT	CSASRTGGFRKNTEAFF
few	TRBD2	TRBV7-2	TRBJ2-5	TGTGCCAGCACCCCTAGCGGGTCGGGCCGGGAGACCCAGTACTTC	CASTPSGSGRETQYF
-	TRBD2	TRBV18	TRBJ2-2	TGTGCCAGCTCACCTGAGGGACTAGCGGGGGCTTCGAACACCGGGGAGCTGTTTTTT	CASSPEGLAGASNTGELFF
-	TRBD2	TRBV10-3	TRBJ2-7	TGTGCCATCAGTGGTCAGGCGGGGGGGCAGACCTACGAGCAGTACTTC	CAISGQAGGQTYEQYF
few	-	TRBV5-8	TRBJ2-3	TGTGCCAGCAGCTTGTTGCGGAACACAGATACGCAGTATTTT	CASSLLRNTDTQYF
-	-	TRBV28	TRBJ2-5	TGTGCCAGCAGTTTTAGCGCGTCCCAAGAGACCCAGTACTTC	CASSFSASQETQYF
-	TRBD1	TRBV3-1/TRBV3-2	TRBJ1-1	TGTGCCAGCAGCCTGACAGGGTTGAACACTGAAGCTTTCTTT	CASSLTGLNTEAFF
few	-	TRBV3-1/TRBV3-2	TRBJ1-5	TGTGCCAGCAGCCCCGGGGGGCATAATCAGCCCCAGCATTTT	CASSPGGHNQPQHF
-	TRBD1	TRBV6-2/TRBV6-3	TRBJ1-4	TGTGCCAGCAGTTACCCTCAGGGGGCCATCAATGAAAAACTGTTTTTT	CASSYPQGAINEKLFF
-	-	TRBV28	TRBJ1-4	TGTGCCAGCAGTTTTAGGAGGGTGAGGGATAATGAAAAACTGTTTTTT	CASSFRRVRDNEKLFF
-	TRBD1	TRBV5-1	TRBJ1-1	TGCGCCAGCAGCAAAGGACAGGGCCCTGAAGCTTTCTTT	CASSKGQGPEAFF
-	TRBD1	TRBV7-9	TRBJ1-2	TGTGCCAGCAGCCCTTCCGGGACAGGTGACGGCTACACCTTC	CASSPSGTGDGYTF
-	-	TRBV10-1	TRBJ2-7	TGCGCCAGCAGTGATACAGGTTTGTCCTACGAGCAGTACTTC	CASSDTGLSYEQYF
-	TRBD1	TRBV4-2	TRBJ2-7	TGTGCCAGCAGCCTGAGAGAGGGGGCGGGTTCCTACGAGCAGTACTTC	CASSLREGAGSYEQYF
-	TRBD2	TRBV6-5	TRBJ2-1	TGTGCCAGCAGTTATCCCGGGACTAGCGGTCAGAATGAGCAGTTCTTC	CASSYPGTSGQNEQFF
-	-	TRBV5-1	TRBJ1-1	TGCGCCAGCAGCTTGGTCCCCGGGGACACTGAAGCTTTCTTT	CASSLVPGDTEAFF
-	-	TRBV7-9	TRBJ1-2	TGTGCCAGCAGCCCTTCTCCAAGAACCCAGACTCAGGGCTACACCTTC	CASSPSPRTQTQGYTF
-	TRBD1	TRBV5-6	TRBJ1-2	TGTGCCAGCAGCTTGGTAGGGACAGAGGGACTTTATGGCTACACCTTC	CASSLVGTEGLYGYTF
-	-	TRBV5-4	TRBJ2-3	TGTGCCAGCAGCACAACCGGGACTGATACGCAGTATTTT	CASSTTGTDTQYF
-	TRBD1	TRBV6-1	TRBJ2-7	TGTGCCAGCAGTGAAGTAGACAGGGTTACCTACGAGCAGTACTTC	CASSEVDRVTYEQYF
-	-	TRBV19	TRBJ2-7	TGTGCCAGTAGTTATAGACTAGCCTACGAGCAGTACTTC	CASSYRLAYEQYF
once	TRBD2	TRBV7-2	TRBJ2-7	TGTGCCAGCAGCCAGACAACTAGCGCTAGCTCCTACGAGCAGTACTTC	CASSQTTSASSYEQYF
-	-	TRBV23-1	TRBJ2-5	TGCGCCAGCAGTCAATCGGCTGGGAGTGCTCAAGAGACCCAGTACTTC	CASSQSAGSAQETQYF
-	TRBD1	TRBV29-1	TRBJ2-7	TGCAGCGTTGAAGCCGTGGGACAGGGCCACGAGCAGTACTTC	CSVEAVGQGHEQYF
-	TRBD2	TRBV9	TRBJ2-5	TGTGCCAGCAGCGTAGGCGGGGGTGAGACCCAGTACTTC	CASSVGGGETQYF
-	TRBD1	TRBV5-1	TRBJ1-4	TGCGCCAGCAGCTCTGGACAGGGGCTCCGGGAAGGACTGTTTTTT	CASSSGQGLREGLFF
-	TRBD1	TRBV4-1	TRBJ1-6	TGCGCCAGCAGCCCAGCCTCCGACAGGGCTGAATCGTATAATTCACCCCTCCACTTT	CASSPASDRAESYNSPLHF
-	TRBD1	TRBV27	TRBJ1-4	TGTGCCAGCAGCCACAGGGGACCAAGGGGGGAAAAACTGTTTTTT	CASSHRGPRGEKLFF
-	-	TRBV6-2/TRBV6-3	TRBJ1-1	TGTGCCAGCAGTTACTCGCACAGGGAGACTGAAGCTTTCTTT	CASSYSHRETEAFF
-	-	TRBV2	TRBJ1-3	TGTGCCAGCAGTGGAGATTTAAATTGGGGAAACACCATATATTTT	CASSGDLNWGNTIYF
-	-	TRBV12-3/TRBV12-4	TRBJ1-2	TGTGCCAGCAGTACCGGGGTTTCATATGGCTACACCTTC	CASSTGVSYGYTF
-	-	TRBV7-9	TRBJ1-5	TGTGCCAGCAGCTCTACCCGAACCAATCAGCCCCAGCATTTT	CASSSTRTNQPQHF
-	TRBD2	TRBV19	TRBJ2-3	TGTGCCAGTAGTACGACCGGGACTAGCGGCCCGGGTACGCAGTATTTT	CASSTTGTSGPGTQYF
-	-	TRBV4-2	TRBJ2-2	TGTGCCAGCAGGCCCTCCGGGACACCCAATGGGGAGCTGTTTTTT	CASRPSGTPNGELFF
-	TRBD1	TRBV9	TRBJ1-1	TGTGCCAGCAGCCCCCGACAGGGGAGCTCTGAAGCTTTCTTT	CASSPRQGSSEAFF
-	-	TRBV12-3/TRBV12-4	TRBJ2-7	TGTGCCAGCAGTTTCGGGGACTACGAGCAGTACTTC	CASSFGDYEQYF